The rows below give T cell receptor beta chains drawn from one sample of a study of T cells in Graves' hyperthyroidism and ophthalmopathy. TCRdb independently ran MiXCR on the multiplex PCR reads; one entry per CDR3 protein. This sample has under 400,000 distinct CDR3 sequences, with 13% found just once. Sample: blood. These receptors were taken from a woman under 30 with Graves' hyperthyroidism. Both conserved end residues are part of each CDR3. The D gene is left open where the match is weak. Where a row states a size, it is once, few, many or the class of an expanded clone; other rows omit it.

V,size,D,length,J,DNA,CDR3
TRBV7-9,NA,TRBD2,18,TRBJ2-3,TGTGCCAGCAGCAAAGGGGCGGGGGGGCCGCTAAGCACAGATACGCAGTATTTT,CASSKGAGGPLSTDTQYF
TRBV24-1,NA,NA,15,TRBJ2-1,TGTGCCACCAGTGATTGGAGAGGGGAGAACAATGAGCAGTTCTTC,CATSDWRGENNEQFF
TRBV30,many,NA,15,TRBJ2-4,TGTGCCTGGAGTGGGTCGTTGGCAGGGAAGAACATTCAGTACTTC,CAWSGSLAGKNIQYF
TRBV27,many,NA,14,TRBJ2-3,TGTGCCAGCAGTCCGGGGGCTAGCACAGATACGCAGTATTTT,CASSPGASTDTQYF
TRBV12-5,many,NA,13,TRBJ1-1,TGTGCTAGTGCCATTGGCTTGAACACTGAAGCTTTCTTT,CASAIGLNTEAFF
TRBV28,many,NA,20,TRBJ2-5,TGTGCCAGCAGTTTAACTTGGGAGGTTAAACTGGGTCCCCACCAAGAGACCCAGTACTTC,CASSLTWEVKLGPHQETQYF
TRBV12-3/TRBV12-4,many,TRBD1,17,TRBJ1-1,TGTGCCAGTCAGCCAGGGGGGACCAAAGTACCGAACACTGAAGCTTTCTTT,CASQPGGTKVPNTEAFF
TRBV30,many,NA,11,TRBJ1-2,TGTGCCTGGAGCGACAATTATGGCTACACCTTC,CAWSDNYGYTF
TRBV5-1,many,NA,15,TRBJ2-7,TGCGCCAGCAGCCACCCCCTCCAAGGGACCTACGAGCAGTACTTC,CASSHPLQGTYEQYF
TRBV24-1,many,TRBD1,15,TRBJ1-5,TGTGCCACCAGTGACACAGGGGTACGGAATCAGCCCCAGCATTTT,CATSDTGVRNQPQHF